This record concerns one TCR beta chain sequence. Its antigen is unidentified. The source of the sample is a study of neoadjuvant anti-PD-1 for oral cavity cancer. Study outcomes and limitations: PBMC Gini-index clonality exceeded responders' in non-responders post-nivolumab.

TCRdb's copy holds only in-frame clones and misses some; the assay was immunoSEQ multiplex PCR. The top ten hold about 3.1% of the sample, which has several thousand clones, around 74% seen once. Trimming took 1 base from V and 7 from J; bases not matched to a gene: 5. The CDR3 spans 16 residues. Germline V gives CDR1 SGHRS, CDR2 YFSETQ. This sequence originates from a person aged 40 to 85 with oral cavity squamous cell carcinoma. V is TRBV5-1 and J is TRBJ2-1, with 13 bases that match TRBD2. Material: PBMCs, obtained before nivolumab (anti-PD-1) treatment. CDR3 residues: CASSLTSGGAGNEQFF. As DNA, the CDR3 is TGCGCCAGCAGCTTGACTAGCGGGGGGGCAGGGAATGAGCAGTTCTTC.